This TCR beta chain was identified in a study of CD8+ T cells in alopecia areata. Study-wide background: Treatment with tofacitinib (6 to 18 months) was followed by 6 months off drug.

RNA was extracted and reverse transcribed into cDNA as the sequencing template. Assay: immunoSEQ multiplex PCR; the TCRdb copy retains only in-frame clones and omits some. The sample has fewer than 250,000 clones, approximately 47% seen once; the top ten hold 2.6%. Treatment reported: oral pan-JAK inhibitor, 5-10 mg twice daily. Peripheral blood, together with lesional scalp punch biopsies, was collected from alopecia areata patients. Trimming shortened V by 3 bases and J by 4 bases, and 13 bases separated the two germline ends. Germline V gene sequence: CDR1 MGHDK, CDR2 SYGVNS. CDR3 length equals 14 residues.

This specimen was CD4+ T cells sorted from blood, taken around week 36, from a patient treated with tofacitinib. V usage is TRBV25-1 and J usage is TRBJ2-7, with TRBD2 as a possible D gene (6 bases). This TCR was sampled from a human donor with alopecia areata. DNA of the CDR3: TGTGCCAGCAGTGAGTCCGGGGGAGTGTACGAGCAGTACTTC. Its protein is CASSESGGVYEQYF.